The entry that follows covers one T cell receptor (beta chain) sequence. The antigen is undetermined. These data are taken from a study of OX40 agonist ivuxolimab in advanced cancers. The CDR3 is made up of 15 amino acids. The junction had 3 bases not matched to a gene; V was cut back by 0 bases and J by 6 bases. Germline V gene lookup returns CDR1 MGHDK and CDR2 SYGVNS. Data came from immunoSEQ multiplex PCR; TCRdb stores just in-frame clones and leaves some out. The table has about 48,000 clones, around four fifths seen once. Study-wide results and caveats: Some of the nonresponding patients also showed low levels of normalized T-cell clonal expansion.

The sequence was collected from an adult with an advanced solid tumor such as melanoma, head and neck, liver or kidney cancer. The input for sequencing was CD4+ or CD8+ T cells sorted from blood, taken in a trial of the OX40 agonist ivuxolimab. The chain has TRBV25-1 and TRBJ2-3; 10 bases map to TRBD1. CDR3 residues: CASSEYGTGVDTQYF. CDR3 DNA sequence: TGTGCCAGCAGTGAATATGGGACAGGGGTCGATACGCAGTATTTT.